These 25 T cell receptor beta chains share one sample of origin, sequenced in a study of blood T cell repertoires in COVID-19 (TCRdb year 2020). The library was made by the immunoSEQ multiplex PCR assay. TCRdb took over this immuneACCESS table, retaining in-frame rearrangements with V and J assigned. Such tables are incomplete; in checked studies, under half of the missing clones stem from an unresolved V gene, and the remainder is unexplained. The sample yields about 310,000 clones; roughly 89% were counted once. The ten largest clones represent just under 9.5% of the sample. What was sequenced was PBMCs or T cells enriched from blood (not recorded which). The receptors derive from a woman aged 25 to 39 who had recovered from COVID-19.

V usage is TRBV7-2 and J usage is TRBJ1-1; 10 bases align to TRBD1. V shed 4 bases, J shed 0 bases, and the junction held 8 bases outside the gene matches. Germline CDR1 and CDR2: SGHTA and FQGNSA. This CDR3 has 17 residues. The CDR3 DNA follows: TGTGCCAGCAGCTCGGAGGACAGGGGGGTCATGAACACTGAAGCTTTCTTT. Translated, it gives CASSSEDRGVMNTEAFF.

A word on this clone: Other DNA sequences of this sample code for an identical CDR3. The chain combines TRBV5-1 with TRBJ1-2; no reliable D call. The germline V and J ends were trimmed by 4 bases and 2 bases, with 12 bases remaining between them. The CDR3 runs 14 residues. The germline gives CDR1 SGHRS, CDR2 YFSETQ. The CDR3 loop reads CASSPSTPNYGYTF. The CDR3 DNA sequence: TGCGCCAGCAGCCCCTCGACACCAAACTATGGCTACACCTTC.

This clone was seen a handful of times. This CDR3 is CASSHRRDSNSPLHF. The CDR3 coding sequence is TGTGCCAGCAGCCATCGCCGGGACAGCAATTCACCCCTCCACTTT. This rearrangement joins TRBV4-2 to TRBJ1-6, with TRBD1 matching over 7 bases. The V gene end was trimmed by 3 bases and the J gene end by 7 bases; junction bases not matched to a gene: 6. CDR1 is LGHNA, CDR2 YNFKEQ, per germline. CDR3 size: 15 residues.

This chain joins TRBV6-5 and TRBJ1-1, with D possibly being TRBD1 (5 bases). V was trimmed by 0 bases and J by 0 bases, leaving 8 bases between them. Germline CDR1 reads MNHEY; CDR2 reads SVGAGI. The CDR3 contains 15 residues. CDR3 in amino acids: CASSYSPGMNTEAFF. The CDR3 DNA reads TGTGCCAGCAGTTACTCCCCAGGGATGAACACTGAAGCTTTCTTT.

The chain recombines TRBV9 with TRBJ2-3, with 10 nucleotides matching TRBD2. Germline-derived CDR1 and CDR2 are SGDLS and YYNGEE. The CDR3 runs 16 residues. With V trimmed by 2 bases and J by 6 bases, 9 bases remained unmatched. The CDR3 spells CASSVRAGLATDTQYF. CDR3 DNA sequence: TGTGCCAGCAGCGTCCGAGCGGGACTAGCGACCGATACGCAGTATTTT.

This chain uses TRBV4-3 with TRBJ1-6, with unresolved D. From germline, CDR1 is LGHNA and CDR2 YSLEER. With 0 bases removed from V and 7 bases from J, the gap between germline ends came to 13 bases. CDR3 length: 16 residues. CDR3 region: CASSQDYFVENSPLHF. The CDR3 coding sequence is TGCGCCAGCAGCCAAGATTATTTTGTCGAGAATTCACCCCTCCACTTT.

V usage is TRBV7-2 and J usage is TRBJ2-2; no clear D. V was cut by 5 bases and J by 0 bases, with 13 bases left in between. The V gene's germline CDR1 is SGHTA and CDR2 FQGNSA. CDR3 length: 16 residues. In nucleotides, the CDR3 is TGTGCCAGCAGCAAACTCACCCCTCCGAACACCGGGGAGCTGTTTTTT. Translated, it gives CASSKLTPPNTGELFF.

This chain links TRBV7-9 with TRBJ1-6; D might be TRBD1 (6 bases). CDR3 length equals 17 residues. Germline loops: CDR1 SEHNR, CDR2 FQNEAQ (reference sequence). The germline V and J ends were trimmed by 1 base and 0 bases, with 10 bases remaining between them. The CDR3 loop reads CASSLVRGSSYNSPLHF. The CDR3 DNA sequence: TGTGCCAGCAGCTTAGTAAGGGGGAGCTCCTATAATTCACCCCTCCACTTT.

The chain joins TRBV25-1 to TRBJ2-7; weak D call: TRBD1 (6 bases). The CDR3 length is 16 residues. V was trimmed by 4 bases and J by 2 bases, leaving 18 bases between them. Germline V gives CDR1 MGHDK, CDR2 SYGVNS. CDR3 DNA sequence: TGTGCCAGCAGTGGACTCTCCAGGGGTTTCCCCTACGAGCAGTACTTC. It yields the protein CASSGLSRGFPYEQYF.

This rearrangement joins TRBV9 to TRBJ2-7; D gene uncertain. Looked up from germline, CDR1 is SGDLS and CDR2 is YYNGEE. The CDR3 runs 16 residues. V was pared by 0 bases and J by 7 bases, with 20 bases between. The CDR3 is CASSVGGRRDPGEQYF. The CDR3 nucleotides read TGTGCCAGCAGCGTAGGAGGAAGGAGAGACCCCGGGGAGCAGTACTTC. The complete variable domain, with remaining parts taken from reference TRBV9 and TRBJ2-7, reads DSGVTQTPKHLITATGQRVTLRCSPRSGDLSVYWYQQSLDQGLQFLIQYYNGEERAKGNILERFSAQQFPDLHSELNLSSLELGDSALYFCASSVGGRRDPGEQYFGPGTRLTVT.

The chain carries TRBV29-1 and TRBJ2-5; 11 nucleotides match TRBD2. This CDR3 comprises 18 residues. Per germline, CDR1 SQVTM and CDR2 ANQGSEA. The trim removed 5 bases at V and 6 bases at J, leaving 20 bases unmatched. This CDR3 is CSVQQGGLTSGSGKTQYF. CDR3 coding DNA: TGCAGCGTTCAACAGGGGGGACTTACTAGCGGGAGTGGAAAGACCCAGTACTTC.

The genes are TRBV3-1 (or the pseudogene TRBV3-2) and TRBJ1-5, with a possible D match to TRBD1 (5 bases). Germline V gene data show CDR1 as LGHDT and CDR2 as YNNKEL (reference sequence). V was clipped by 3 bases and J by 0 bases, with 9 bases between them. The CDR3 spans 15 residues. The CDR3 loop reads CASSQTVASNQPQHF. The CDR3 region has the DNA TGTGCCAGCAGCCAGACAGTGGCTAGCAATCAGCCCCAGCATTTT.

The genes are TRBV2 and TRBJ2-5; perhaps TRBD2 as D (5 bases). The V and J ends lost 8 bases and 5 bases respectively, with 24 bases between them. Germline V gives CDR1 SNHLY, CDR2 FYNNEI. The CDR3 spans 16 residues. CDR3: CASLGAGPLGWETQYF. CDR3 in DNA: TGTGCCAGCTTGGGAGCCGGGCCTTTGGGATGGGAGACCCAGTACTTC.

V gene TRBV27 combines with J gene TRBJ2-1, with TRBD1 identical over 11 bases. The CDR3 length is 16 residues. V shed 6 bases and J 6 bases; nucleotides not matched to a gene: 10. CDR1 and CDR2 from the germline V gene are MNHEY and SMNVEV (reference sequence). CDR3 residues: CASRTIWDRGVNEQFF. The CDR3 DNA is TGTGCCAGCAGGACCATCTGGGACAGGGGGGTCAATGAGCAGTTCTTC.

This rearrangement joins TRBV30 to TRBJ1-2; tentatively, D is TRBD1 (6 bases). The CDR3 length is 15 residues. Trimming took off 4 bases at V and 6 bases at J, with 21 bases between the two ends. Looked up from germline, CDR1 is GTSNPN and CDR2 is SVGIG (reference sequence). The CDR3 protein is CAWIGRGLERDGYTF. The DNA of the CDR3 is TGTGCCTGGATCGGCAGGGGATTGGAGAGAGATGGCTACACCTTC.

This chain joins TRBV5-4 and TRBJ2-5; TRBD1 agrees at 9 bases. Germline V gene lookup returns CDR1 SGHNT and CDR2 YYREEE (reference sequence). V lost 9 bases to trimming and J lost 4 bases; unmatched junction nucleotides: 10. The CDR3 is 14 residues long. The CDR3 sequence: CATSGQGDGETQYF. DNA for the CDR3: TGTGCCACTTCGGGACAGGGAGACGGAGAGACCCAGTACTTC.

This clone appeared a few times. The V call is TRBV19, the J call TRBJ1-5; 7 positions agree with TRBD1. The CDR3 has 17 residues. CDR1 LNHDA and CDR2 SQIVND come from the germline V gene (reference sequence). Unmatched junction bases numbered 16, after V lost 1 base and J lost 10 bases. The CDR3 sequence: CASSIGVGRQGGQPQHF. In DNA form, the CDR3 reads TGTGCCAGTAGTATAGGAGTGGGTCGACAGGGAGGCCAACCCCAGCATTTT.

This clone was seen once. The rearrangement links TRBV28 to TRBJ2-7, with 8 bases fitting TRBD2. With V trimmed by 5 bases and J by 4 bases, 7 bases remained unmatched. From germline, CDR1 is MDHEN and CDR2 SYDVKM. This CDR3 region has 14 residues. CDR3 in DNA: TGTGCCAGCAGTATAGCGGGGCCACAATACGAGCAGTACTTC. It codes for CASSIAGPQYEQYF. The full variable domain, completed using reference TRBV28 and TRBJ2-7, is DVKVTQSSRYLVKRTGEKVFLECVQDMDHENMFWYRQDPGLGLRLIYFSYDVKMKEKGDIPEGYSVSREKKERFSLILESASTNQTSMYLCASSIAGPQYEQYFGPGTRLTVT.

Details on this clone: This sample also contains other DNA sequences that code for the same CDR3. This chain joins TRBV4-2 and TRBJ2-1, with 7 positions matching TRBD2. V trimming: 0 bases; J trimming: 0 bases; junction bases outside the gene matches: 5. From germline, CDR1 is LGHNA and CDR2 YNFKEQ. The CDR3 contains 17 residues. The CDR3 nucleotides read TGTGCCAGCAGCCAAGAACCCGGCGGGAGCTCCTACAATGAGCAGTTCTTC. Translated, it gives CASSQEPGGSSYNEQFF.

The chain carries TRBV2 and TRBJ2-6; a possible D gene is TRBD2 (5 bases). The germline CDR1 and CDR2 sequences are SNHLY and FYNNEI. This CDR3 region has 15 residues. The ends were cut back, 4 bases at V and 4 bases at J, with 11 bases in the middle. CDR3 sequence: CASSGEGAGANVLTF. As DNA, the CDR3 is TGTGCCAGCAGTGGTGAGGGCGCCGGGGCCAACGTCCTGACTTTC.

This chain connects TRBV10-2 to TRBJ2-7, with 9 bases matching TRBD1. V shed 6 bases, J shed 6 bases, and the junction held 9 bases outside the gene matches. This CDR3 is built from 14 residues. In germline, CDR1 is WSHSY, CDR2 SAAADI. CDR3 in amino acids: CASRAPGQGSEQYF. CDR3 in DNA: TGCGCCAGCAGGGCCCCCGGACAGGGGAGCGAGCAGTACTTC.

This chain connects TRBV27 to TRBJ1-6; weak D call: TRBD1 (6 bases). This CDR3 contains 17 residues. CDR1 and CDR2 (germline): MNHEY, SMNVEV (reference sequence). V lost 3 bases and J lost 2, with 14 bases in between. The CDR3 DNA reads as TGTGCCAGCAGTTTTGAGCCAGGGGATCCCTATAATTCACCCCTCCACTTT. The encoded protein is CASSFEPGDPYNSPLHF.

The genes are TRBV12-3 or TRBV12-4 and TRBJ2-7, with D possibly being TRBD2 (6 bases). The length of the CDR3 is 12 residues. Trimming removed 6 bases from V and 3 bases from J, with 9 bases in between. The DNA of the CDR3 is TGTGCCAGCAGACAGGACTACTACGAGCAGTACTTC. This translates into CASRQDYYEQYF.

The CDR3 region is CASRLTGSSYEQYF. The DNA of the CDR3 is TGTGCCAGCAGATTGACAGGAAGCTCCTACGAGCAGTACTTC. The chain is built from TRBV3-1 (or the pseudogene TRBV3-2) and TRBJ2-7; tentatively, D is TRBD1 (6 bases). The CDR3 length is 14 residues. Germline CDR1 reads LGHDT; CDR2 reads YNNKEL (reference sequence). V gave up 6 bases and J gave up 0 bases, with 12 bases separating them.

Note on this clone: Sequence at one end of the junction differs from germline and may be a read error. This chain links TRBV28 with TRBJ2-7, with 7 bases lining up with TRBD2. Germline CDR1 MDHEN, CDR2 SYDVKM. The CDR3 is 18 amino acids. CDR3 region: CASHPNGVGGGGSSEQYF. CDR3 nucleotides: TGTGCCAGTCATCCCAACGGGGTGGGCGGCGGGGGTTCCTCCGAGCAGTACTTC.